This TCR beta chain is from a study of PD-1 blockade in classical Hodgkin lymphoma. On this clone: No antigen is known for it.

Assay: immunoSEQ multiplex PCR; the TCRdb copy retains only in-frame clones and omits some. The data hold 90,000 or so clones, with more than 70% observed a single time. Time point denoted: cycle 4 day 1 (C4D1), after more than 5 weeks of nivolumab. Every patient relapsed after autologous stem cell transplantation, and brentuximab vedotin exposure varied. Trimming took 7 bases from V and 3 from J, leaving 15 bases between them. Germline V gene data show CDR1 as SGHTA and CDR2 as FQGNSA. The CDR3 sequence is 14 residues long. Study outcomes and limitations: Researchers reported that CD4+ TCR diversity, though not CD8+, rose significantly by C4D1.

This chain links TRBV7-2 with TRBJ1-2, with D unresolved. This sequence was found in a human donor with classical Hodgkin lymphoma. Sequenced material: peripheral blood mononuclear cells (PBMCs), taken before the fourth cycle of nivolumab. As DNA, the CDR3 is TGTGCCAGCACCCCCAGCTTAAGTCACTATGGCTACACCTTC. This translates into CASTPSLSHYGYTF.